The 23 T cell receptor delta chains presented below share a single source sample, sequenced in a study of delta chain sequences of gamma delta T cells. TCRdb redid the clone calls on the 5' RACE reads with CATT. The sample contains about 2,600 delta-chain clones, approximately 6% of which appear only once. Material for sequencing was either unsorted cells or a sorted T cell fraction (not recorded which). The source is a human donor in good health.

This clone was recorded many times. The rearrangement joins TRDV2 to TRDJ1; 9 bases map to TRDD3. The V segment lost 3 bases and the J segment 0 bases; nucleotides outside the gene matches: 4. This CDR3 region has 15 residues. CDR1 and CDR2 from the germline V gene are GEAIGNYY and EKD. CDR3 protein: CACDVLGENTDKLIF. The DNA of the CDR3 is TGTGCCTGTGACGTACTGGGGGAAAACACCGATAAACTCATCTTT.

This clone was detected many times. The V call is TRDV2, the J call TRDJ1; 8 positions match TRDD3. The V segment lost 2 bases and the J segment 0 bases; nucleotides outside the gene matches: 10. Germline V gives CDR1 GEAIGNYY, CDR2 EKD. The CDR3 sequence is 17 residues long. The CDR3: CACDNVLGVPYTDKLIF. CDR3 coding DNA: TGTGCCTGTGACAATGTACTGGGGGTACCGTACACCGATAAACTCATCTTT.

By share, this clone ranks as medium-sized. The chain combines TRDV2 with TRDJ1; D possibly corresponds to TRDD3 (5 bases). CDR3 length: 15 amino acids. CDR1 GEAIGNYY and CDR2 EKD come from the germline V gene. The V end was cut by 4 bases, the J end by 2 bases, with 16 bases between. The CDR3 region is CACEGPLGRTDKLIF. The CDR3 nucleotides read TGTGCCTGTGAAGGGCCTTTGGGGAGGACCGATAAACTCATCTTT.

This clone was counted only a few times. The genes are TRDV2 and TRDJ1; 10 bases align to TRDD3. Germline CDR1 and CDR2: GEAIGNYY and EKD. Trimming removed 0 bases from V and 2 bases from J; junction bases left unmatched: 14. CDR3 size: 19 residues. Here the CDR3 reads CACDTVGLGDFGKTDKLIF. The CDR3 DNA reads TGTGCCTGTGACACCGTGGGACTGGGGGATTTTGGCAAAACCGATAAACTCATCTTT.

In this sample, this clone turned up a few times. A read error may produce the germline difference seen at one junction end. The V call is TRDV1, the J call TRDJ1, with 12 bases that match TRDD3. This CDR3 region has 21 residues. Per the germline V gene, CDR1 is TSWWSYY and CDR2 is QGS. The CDR3 sequence: CALGEPPMFLLGDTHTDKLIF. Written as DNA, the CDR3 is TGTGCCCTTGGGGAACCCCCAATGTTCCTACTGGGGGATACACACACCGATAAACTCATCTTT.

In regard to this clone: TCRdb's protein, taken from a much larger clone, differs from this DNA's translation at residue 4, likely owing to a read error; the protein displayed comes from the DNA. The rearrangement links TRDV2 to TRDJ2, with 10 bases matching TRDD3. This CDR3 comprises 19 residues. Germline loops: CDR1 GEAIGNYY, CDR2 EKD. CDR3 amino acids: CACYTVGLGDTNRTAQLFF. The DNA for the CDR3 is TGTGCCTGTTACACCGTGGGATTGGGGGATACAAATAGGACAGCACAACTCTTCTTT.

With regard to this clone: TCRdb attributes to this sequence the protein of a much larger clone, which differs from the DNA translation at residue 11; a read error is likely, and the protein displayed is translated from the DNA. The genes are TRDV2 and TRDJ1, with TRDD3 as a possible D gene (5 bases). In germline, CDR1 is GEAIGNYY, CDR2 EKD. V gave up 3 bases and J gave up 0 bases, with 25 bases separating them. The CDR3 has 19 residues. Here the CDR3 DNA reads TGTGCCTGTGACCCCATACTGGACACTAGAAAAAAGTACACCGATAAACTCATCTTT. This gives the protein CACDPILDTRKKYTDKLIF.

This clone was detected a few times. No V segment was called; the J segment is TRDJ2. The CDR3 totals 12 residues. The CDR3 DNA is TGTAGTGGTGTCTTGGGGACAGCACAACTCTTCTTT. It yields the protein CSGVLGTAQLFF.

Sample share makes this clone medium-sized (0.01 to 0.1%). Other DNA sequences in this specimen translate into the identical CDR3. The J gene is TRDJ1, the V gene TRDV2; D is possibly TRDD3 (5 bases). CDR3 length: 18 amino acids. Trimming left V 0 bases short and J 2 bases short, with 21 bases between. Germline V gene data show CDR1 as GEAIGNYY and CDR2 as EKD. The CDR3 DNA follows: TGTGCCTGTGACACCGTTACTGGACTCTTAAATTGGACCGATAAACTCATCTTT. Encoded protein: CACDTVTGLLNWTDKLIF.

This clone has more than one count but fewer than ten. TCRdb pairs this DNA with a much larger clone's protein that differs at residue 7, likely a read error; the protein shown was translated from the DNA. The V call is TRDV1, the J call TRDJ1; TRDD3 matches 13 bases. This CDR3 region has 23 residues. Germline V gene data show CDR1 as TSWWSYY and CDR2 as QGS. J lost 4 bases, V lost 5 bases, and 28 bases had no gene match. The CDR3 region has the DNA TGTGCTCTTGGGACTACTACCTATTCATACTGGGGGATACGCTGGAGTGGGGGCGATAAACTCATCTTT. Protein sequence: CALGTTTYSYWGIRWSGGDKLIF.

There are many counts of this clone. Here the CDR3 reads CALGEPFLRRAILGDTPSTLTAQLFF. Written as DNA, the CDR3 is TGTGCTCTTGGGGAACCTTTCCTACGGCGGGCGATACTGGGGGATACGCCTTCTACTTTGACAGCACAACTCTTCTTT. The genes are TRDV1 and TRDJ2; 13 bases line up with TRDD3. The CDR3 extends over 26 amino acids. The V gene end was trimmed by 1 base and the J gene end by 0 bases; junction bases not matched to a gene: 26. In germline, CDR1 is TSWWSYY, CDR2 QGS.

This clone counts as medium-sized. The chain is built from TRDV2 and TRDJ3, with 11 bases that match TRDD3. This CDR3 is 19 amino acids long. Germline V gene sequence: CDR1 GEAIGNYY, CDR2 EKD. J was trimmed by 0 bases and V by 0 bases; bases with no gene match: 3. Here the CDR3 reads CACDTAGGYNSWDTRQMFF. Here the CDR3 DNA reads TGTGCCTGTGACACCGCTGGGGGATACAACTCCTGGGACACCCGACAGATGTTTTTC.

This clone came up many times. The chain joins TRDV2 to TRDJ1, with D maybe TRDD3 (6 bases). The CDR3 loop spans 14 amino acids. The germline gives CDR1 GEAIGNYY, CDR2 EKD. Between the trimmed V and J ends, which lost 2 bases and 0 bases, there was a span of 9 bases. The CDR3 DNA reads as TGTGCCTGTGACAAGTGGGGGTACACCGATAAACTCATCTTT. The encoded protein is CACDKWGYTDKLIF.

Regarding this clone: TCRdb's protein for this DNA is that of a much larger clone and differs from the translation at residue 5, likely a read error; the protein shown is the DNA translation. This chain uses TRDV2 with TRDJ1; 7 nucleotides match TRDD3. The CDR3 loop spans 15 amino acids. V lost 2 bases to trimming and J lost 0 bases; unmatched junction nucleotides: 5. Looked up from germline, CDR1 is GEAIGNYY and CDR2 is EKD. CDR3 nucleotides: TGTGCCTGTGACAAGGTGGGGGACTACACCGATAAACTCATCTTT. As protein: CACDKVGDYTDKLIF.

The chain combines TRDV1 with TRDJ1, with 12 positions matching TRDD3. The V gene's germline CDR1 is TSWWSYY and CDR2 QGS. The trim removed 3 bases at V and 4 bases at J, leaving 18 bases unmatched. The CDR3 consists of 20 residues. The CDR3 nucleotides read TGTGCTCTTGGGGACCAATCCTGGGGGATACGCTGGAGTGGGGGCGATAAACTCATCTTT. Its translation is CALGDQSWGIRWSGGDKLIF.

The chain combines TRDV3 with TRDJ1, with 11 nucleotides matching TRDD3. Germline CDR1 reads TVYSNPD; CDR2 reads GDNSRS (reference sequence). The CDR3 has 15 amino acids. Losses at the gene ends were 3 bases for V and 4 bases for J; bases not matched to a gene: 10. DNA for the CDR3: TGTGCCTTCCAACTGGGGGATAAGGAGGACGATAAACTCATCTTT. It encodes CAFQLGDKEDDKLIF.

This chain connects TRDV2 to TRDJ1, with 8 bases lining up with TRDD3. The CDR3 extends over 18 amino acids. The germline gives CDR1 GEAIGNYY, CDR2 EKD. Trimming cost V 3 bases and J 0 bases; bases outside gene matches: 14. The CDR3 sequence: CACDLLGATLSYTDKLIF. CDR3 nucleotide sequence: TGTGCCTGTGACTTACTGGGGGCTACACTTTCGTACACCGATAAACTCATCTTT.

By proportion, this clone is large. At the DNA level, this CDR3 is encoded by other sequences in the same sample as well. The V gene is TRDV2, the J gene TRDJ1; 8 bases are a match to TRDD3. The CDR3 is 19 residues long. Germline values: CDR1 GEAIGNYY, CDR2 EKD. V trimming: 7 bases; J trimming: 0 bases; junction bases outside the gene matches: 21. This CDR3 is CACEPVLGATLSYTDKLIF. In DNA form, the CDR3 reads TGTGCCTGCGAGCCTGTACTGGGGGCTACACTTTCGTACACCGATAAACTCATCTTT.

This clone came up many times. The chain combines TRDV2 with TRDJ1; 7 bases agree with TRDD3. The trim removed 2 bases at V and 3 bases at J, leaving 8 bases unmatched. The CDR3 loop spans 15 amino acids. In germline, CDR1 is GEAIGNYY, CDR2 EKD. The chain's CDR3 is CACDSLGDLADKLIF. In DNA form, the CDR3 reads TGTGCCTGTGACAGCTTGGGGGACCTCGCCGATAAACTCATCTTT.

Relative to its sample, this clone is medium-sized. V is TRDV1 and J is TRDJ1, with a tentative D call TRDD3 (5 bases). The V gene's germline CDR1 is TSWWSYY and CDR2 QGS. Trimming shortened V by 3 bases and J by 0 bases, and 23 bases separated the two germline ends. This CDR3 contains 19 residues. CDR3 nucleotides: TGTGCTCTTGGGGACCACTTGTCTTCTCATCGGGATTACACCGATAAACTCATCTTT. It yields the protein CALGDHLSSHRDYTDKLIF.

The table lists this clone with a few counts. The protein TCRdb gives is from a much larger clone and does not agree with this DNA's translation at residue 10, likely a read error; the protein shown here comes from the DNA. J is TRDJ1 and V is TRDV2; TRDD3 agrees at 12 bases. CDR1 and CDR2 from the germline V gene are GEAIGNYY and EKD. The CDR3 length is 22 residues. Trimming at V came to 4 bases and at J to 4 bases, leaving 27 bases not matched to a gene. CDR3 protein: CACEEVRLPMSTGGYRGDKLIF. In DNA form, the CDR3 reads TGTGCCTGTGAAGAGGTTCGCCTTCCTATGTCGACTGGGGGATACCGGGGCGATAAACTCATCTTT.

In its sample, this clone is medium-sized. V usage is TRDV2 and J usage is TRDJ3; 9 bases fit TRDD3. Germline CDR1 and CDR2: GEAIGNYY and EKD. The CDR3 loop spans 20 amino acids. V shed 2 bases and J 1 base; nucleotides not matched to a gene: 11. CDR3 nucleotide sequence: TGTGCCTGTGACAACGTGGGGGATAGTGGAGGATCCTGGGACACCCGACAGATGTTTTTC. Its protein is CACDNVGDSGGSWDTRQMFF.

The chain has TRDV2 and TRDJ3; 12 bases agree with TRDD3. Unmatched junction bases numbered 11, after V lost 3 bases and J lost 0 bases. The CDR3 loop spans 21 amino acids. The germline gives CDR1 GEAIGNYY, CDR2 EKD. CDR3 bases: TGTGCCTGTGACTTACTGGGGGATACTCGGACCAGCTCCTGGGACACCCGACAGATGTTTTTC. Its translation is CACDLLGDTRTSSWDTRQMFF.